This T cell receptor beta chain was profiled in a study of blood T cell repertoires in COVID-19. For the study at large: Samples of COVID-19 (acute and convalescent) were obtained from the United States, Italy and Spain. T cells, B-cell-depleted T cells, or PBMCs provided the cDNA or gDNA that served as material.

Under the authors' procedure: Nucleated cell number was recorded as an estimate derived from reference gene primer amplification. This table comes from immunoSEQ multiplex PCR, and its TCRdb copy is limited to in-frame clones, with some not included. V, J and clone size reflect that table, while D and trimming were determined from the DNA. This sample has tens of thousands of clones, with about 84% found just once. This clone was picked up a small number of times. The TCR was taken from a man at least 80 years old with active or convalescent COVID-19. Source material: peripheral blood.

The CDR3 nucleotides are TGTGCCAGCAGCCAAGATCAGTTCAATCAGCCCCAGCATTTT. The encoded protein is CASSQDQFNQPQHF. The chain recombines TRBV3-1 (or the pseudogene TRBV3-2) with TRBJ1-5, with unresolved D. The CDR3 runs 14 residues. Trimming took 0 bases from V and 3 from J, leaving 6 bases between them. CDR1 is LGHDT, CDR2 YNNKEL, per germline (reference sequence).